Each of the 31 T cell receptor beta chains below was sequenced from the same sample in a study of CD8+CD57+ T cells in acquired aplastic anemia. Sequenced patients had shown CD8+CD57+ cell expansion by flow cytometry. Genomic DNA templated the TCR beta VDJ and CDR3 profiling. MiXCR, run by TCRdb on the reads, gives a single entry per CDR3 protein. The repertoire holds about 160,000 distinct CDR3 sequences, with over 55% as singletons. Sequenced sample: sorted CD4+, CD8+, or CD8+CD57+ T cells (not recorded which) from PBMCs. All receptors derive from a human donor with aplastic anemia.

The rearrangement links TRBV5-1 to TRBJ1-6; possible D gene TRBD1, 6 bases. The V gene's germline CDR1 is SGHRS and CDR2 YFSETQ. V was pared by 4 bases and J by 11 bases, with 16 bases between. This CDR3 is 14 amino acids long. The CDR3 region has the DNA TGCGCCAGCAGCAGAACAGGGTCCGAACCACCCCTCCACTTT. It is translated as CASSRTGSEPPLHF.

The chain carries TRBV29-1 and TRBJ2-4; TRBD1 aligns across 7 bases. CDR1 and CDR2 from the germline V gene are SQVTM and ANQGSEA. CDR3 size: 15 residues. V was clipped by 5 bases and J by 1 base; unmatched bases: 8. The CDR3 is CSVLRQGPAKNIQYF. CDR3 bases: TGCAGCGTTCTTCGACAGGGACCGGCCAAAAACATTCAGTACTTC.

This clonotype was detected ten times or more. The chain links TRBV6-4 to TRBJ2-3, with 7 nucleotides matching TRBD2. V lost 3 bases to trimming and J lost 4 bases; unmatched junction nucleotides: 4. This CDR3 region has 14 residues. Germline CDR1 MRHNA, CDR2 SNTAGT. This CDR3 is CASSESGEADTQYF. The CDR3 DNA follows: TGTGCCAGCAGTGAGAGCGGGGAGGCAGATACGCAGTATTTT.

The chain joins TRBV15 to TRBJ1-5, with D hard to call. The CDR3 covers 17 residues. Trimming took 1 base from V and 1 from J, leaving 14 bases between them. CDR1 and CDR2 (germline): LNHNV, YYDKDF (reference sequence). This CDR3 reads CATSRGVGESSNQPQHF. DNA of the CDR3: TGTGCCACCAGCAGAGGGGTTGGGGAGAGCAGCAATCAGCCCCAGCATTTT.

V gene TRBV5-1 combines with J gene TRBJ2-7; D may match TRBD1 or TRBD2 (6 bases each). V was clipped by 3 bases and J by 5 bases, with 21 bases between them. Germline lookup yields CDR1 SGHRS and CDR2 YFSETQ. The CDR3 has 16 amino acids. CDR3 bases: TGCGCCAGCAGCTGGGGACCCCGGGGGACATCTGACGAGCAGTACTTC. Residues: CASSWGPRGTSDEQYF.

To note about this clonotype: At one of its ends the junction is not consistent with the germline gene, which may arise from a read error. The CDR3 loop reads CAISRDRGSGANVLTF. DNA for the CDR3: TGTGCCATCAGCAGAGATCGGGGGTCTGGGGCCAACGTCCTGACTTTC. The chain employs TRBV15 and TRBJ2-6; the D gene is possibly TRBD2 (6 bases). CDR1 and CDR2 (germline): LNHNV, YYDKDF (reference sequence). The CDR3 has 16 amino acids.

This clonotype was found a few times. Since a much larger clone is just one base distant, this may be a read error. The V gene is TRBV28, the J gene TRBJ2-7, with TRBD1 matching 9 bases. With 8 bases clipped from V and 7 bases from J, the junction kept 15 bases outside the gene matches. Germline V gene data show CDR1 as MDHEN and CDR2 as SYDVKM. This CDR3 is 15 amino acids long. The CDR3 DNA reads as TGTGCCAGCCTCGACTTACAGGGGGCCCCAGGGGAGCAGTACTTC. The encoded protein is CASLDLQGAPGEQYF.

J is TRBJ1-1 and V is TRBV11-2; D is ambiguous. Deletions cut 1 base from V and 1 base from J, with 7 bases between. Germline CDR1 reads SGHAT; CDR2 reads FQNNGV. This CDR3 spans 14 amino acids. CDR3 bases: TGTGCCAGCAGCTTAGCGGAGAAGAACACTGAAGCTTTCTTT. Encoded protein: CASSLAEKNTEAFF.

This clonotype was detected many times. This chain links TRBV20-1 with TRBJ2-7; D may be TRBD2 (5 bases). Germline values: CDR1 DFQATT, CDR2 SNEGSKA (reference sequence). The V gene lost 0 bases and the J gene lost 7 bases, with 19 bases spanning the gap. The CDR3 is 15 residues long. The CDR3 sequence: CSARDFQRESGEQYF. For the CDR3, the DNA is TGCAGTGCTAGAGATTTTCAGCGAGAATCGGGGGAGCAGTACTTC.

J is TRBJ2-1 and V is TRBV20-1, with D unclear. CDR1 and CDR2 (germline): DFQATT, SNEGSKA (reference sequence). The CDR3 has 15 amino acids. The ends were cut back, 3 bases at V and 0 bases at J, with 12 bases in the middle. This CDR3 reads CSASYYKSSYNEQFF. CDR3 bases: TGCAGTGCTAGTTACTACAAGAGCTCCTACAATGAGCAGTTCTTC.

The genes are TRBV19 and TRBJ2-3, with 10 bases identical to TRBD2. Germline assignment: CDR1 LNHDA and CDR2 SQIVND (reference sequence). The length of the CDR3 is 13 residues. The junction had 2 bases not matched to a gene; V was cut back by 5 bases and J by 6 bases. CDR3 sequence: CASSLGLADTQYF. In DNA form, the CDR3 reads TGTGCCAGTAGTCTGGGACTAGCGGATACGCAGTATTTT.

The genes are TRBV12-3 or TRBV12-4 and TRBJ2-5; a possible D gene is TRBD1 (6 bases). V was shortened by 5 bases and J by 4 bases, with 11 bases between the two germline ends. The CDR3 is 13 residues long. The CDR3 sequence: CASSHVGGETQYF. In DNA, the CDR3 is TGTGCCAGCAGTCACGTAGGGGGAGAGACCCAGTACTTC.

This chain links TRBV7-3 with TRBJ1-2; 7 nucleotides match TRBD1. V trimming: 2 bases; J trimming: 7 bases; junction bases outside the gene matches: 13. Germline CDR1 is SGHTA and CDR2 is FQGTGA. This CDR3 has 16 residues. The CDR3 DNA reads as TGTGCCAGCAGCTTAGCGGGAAGGGGGCGAGAGTCTGGCTACACCTTC. Translation gives CASSLAGRGRESGYTF.

This chain joins TRBV5-1 and TRBJ2-3, with D tentatively TRBD2 (6 bases). Trimming removed 6 bases at V and 2 bases at J, with 13 bases between. Germline lookup yields CDR1 SGHRS and CDR2 YFSETQ. This CDR3 spans 14 amino acids. The CDR3 DNA sequence: TGCGCCAGCAAATCCGGGAGTCACACAGATACGCAGTATTTT. Protein product: CASKSGSHTDTQYF.

The CDR3 loop is CAISEWTDSSTDTQYF. The CDR3, as DNA: TGTGCCATCAGTGAGTGGACAGATTCTAGCACAGATACGCAGTATTTT. This chain uses TRBV10-3 with TRBJ2-3; D may be TRBD1 (6 bases). Trimming removed 1 base from V and 0 bases from J, with 11 bases in between. Germline V gene sequence: CDR1 ENHRY, CDR2 SYGVKD. CDR3 length equals 16 residues.

The rearrangement links TRBV7-2 to TRBJ1-4; 9 bases are a match to TRBD1. After removal of 5 bases from V and 5 bases from J, the junction contained 6 bases not matched to a gene. Germline CDR1 SGHTA, CDR2 FQGNSA. There are 15 residues in the CDR3. CDR3 sequence reads: CASSPQTGGNEKLFF. The CDR3 bases are TGTGCCAGCAGCCCTCAGACAGGGGGGAATGAAAAACTGTTTTTT.

The chain uses TRBV20-1 and TRBJ1-5, with D tentatively TRBD1 (5 bases). Germline lookup yields CDR1 DFQATT and CDR2 SNEGSKA (reference sequence). V gave up 4 bases and J gave up 3 bases, with 16 bases separating them. The length of the CDR3 is 15 residues. The CDR3 region is CSATESGRDNQPQHF. The CDR3 region has the DNA TGCAGTGCTACCGAATCGGGCAGGGACAATCAGCCCCAGCATTTT.

This clonotype was found a few times. The rearrangement links TRBV9 to TRBJ1-6, with a tentative D call TRBD1 (5 bases). Germline V gene data show CDR1 as SGDLS and CDR2 as YYNGEE. V lost 3 bases and J 4 bases, leaving 8 bases between the germline ends. This CDR3 region has 14 residues. The CDR3 reads CASSAGRYNSPLHF. Here the CDR3 DNA reads TGTGCCAGCAGCGCGGGACGGTATAATTCACCCCTCCACTTT.

This clonotype came up once. The V gene is TRBV7-8, the J gene TRBJ2-5, with 10 bases lining up with TRBD1. Germline CDR1 and CDR2: SGHVS and FQNEAQ. This CDR3 has 16 residues. The V segment lost 1 base and the J segment 5 bases; nucleotides outside the gene matches: 7. The CDR3 nucleotides are TGTGCCAGCAGCTTAGTAGGGACAGGGGTTGTGGAGACCCAGTACTTC. Protein sequence: CASSLVGTGVVETQYF. Drawing the rest from reference TRBV7-8 and TRBJ2-5, the complete variable domain is GAGVSQSPRYKVAKRGQDVALRCDPISGHVSLFWYQQALGQGPEFLTYFQNEAQLDKSGLPSDRFFAERPEGSVSTLKIQRTQQEDSAVYLCASSLVGTGVVETQYFGPGTRLLVL.

The chain employs TRBV29-1 and TRBJ2-7; D might be TRBD2 (6 bases). V lost 4 bases and J lost 5, with 15 bases in between. Looked up from germline, CDR1 is SQVTM and CDR2 is ANQGSEA. The CDR3 is made up of 13 amino acids. The CDR3 bases are TGCAGCGTTGTTGATGGGAGGAGGGACGAGCAGTACTTC. This encodes CSVVDGRRDEQYF.

The rearrangement links TRBV9 to TRBJ1-1, with 8 bases lining up with TRBD1. The CDR3 contains 15 residues. The V gene end was trimmed by 0 bases and the J gene end by 1 base; junction bases not matched to a gene: 2. Germline CDR1 SGDLS, CDR2 YYNGEE. The CDR3 spells CASSVGDRQNTEAFF. CDR3 in DNA: TGTGCCAGCAGCGTAGGGGACAGGCAGAACACTGAAGCTTTCTTT.

The chain joins TRBV7-2 to TRBJ1-1; 7 bases agree with TRBD1. Unmatched junction bases numbered 15, after V lost 2 bases and J lost 0 bases. Germline assignment: CDR1 SGHTA and CDR2 FQGNSA. This CDR3 comprises 19 residues. The CDR3 DNA follows: TGTGCCAGCAGCTTAAAAGGTGATGGGTACAGGGGACTGAACACTGAAGCTTTCTTT. Protein: CASSLKGDGYRGLNTEAFF.

This chain links TRBV7-8 with TRBJ1-2, with D unclear. The V end was cut by 1 base, the J end by 6 bases, with 6 bases between. The CDR3 has 12 residues. Per germline, CDR1 SGHVS and CDR2 FQNEAQ. The CDR3 protein is CASSLDGNGYTF. The CDR3 coding sequence is TGTGCCAGCAGCTTAGATGGAAATGGCTACACCTTC.

This clonotype was observed many times. This chain uses TRBV19 with TRBJ1-2; TRBD1 aligns across 10 bases. The CDR3 loop spans 14 amino acids. The J segment lost 2 bases and the V segment lost 5 bases, leaving 2 bases of the junction unmatched. Germline values: CDR1 LNHDA, CDR2 SQIVND (reference sequence). The CDR3 loop reads CASSLTGGNYGYTF. In DNA, the CDR3 is TGTGCCAGTAGTTTGACAGGGGGCAACTATGGCTACACCTTC.

The gene calls are TRBV7-2 and TRBJ2-2; 10 bases match TRBD2. Germline V CDR1 and CDR2: SGHTA, FQGNSA. V shed 2 bases and J 3 bases; nucleotides not matched to a gene: 9. This CDR3 has 18 residues. The CDR3 DNA sequence: TGTGCCAGCAGCTTAATCGTTAGCGGGGGGTCGTACACCGGGGAGCTGTTTTTT. Amino acids: CASSLIVSGGSYTGELFF.

The CDR3 DNA reads TGCAGTGCTAGTTTACCCGGAGGATACAATGAGCAGTTCTTC. As protein: CSASLPGGYNEQFF. The V call is TRBV20-1, the J call TRBJ2-1; D possibly corresponds to TRBD2 (5 bases). This CDR3 has 14 amino acids. Trimming removed 3 bases at V and 4 bases at J, with 13 bases between. Germline V gives CDR1 DFQATT, CDR2 SNEGSKA (reference sequence).

About this clonotype itself: A read error is likely, as this CDR3 ends without the conserved phenylalanine or tryptophan. It is unclear where the CDR3 begins or ends on the DNA, so no DNA is shown, and the CDR3 is as TCRdb lists it. V gene TRBV7-2 combines with J gene TRBJ2-7; the table's TRBD2 call for D was not verified on the DNA. Germline values: CDR1 SGHTA, CDR2 FQGNSA. Inclusive of both ends, the CDR3 amounts to 8 amino acids. The CDR3 loop is CASSFGLA.

The V gene is TRBV14, the J gene TRBJ1-4; D is perhaps TRBD1 (6 bases). CDR3 length equals 14 residues. The V end lost 2 bases, the J end lost 8 bases, and 12 bases lay between the germline ends. The germline gives CDR1 SGHDN, CDR2 FVKESK. The CDR3 bases are TGTGCCAGCAGCCAAATACAGGGTGGAGAAAAACTGTTTTTT. Translating it yields CASSQIQGGEKLFF.

V and J are TRBV6-4 and TRBJ1-6; no definite D call. This CDR3 spans 13 amino acids. Trimming shortened V by 2 bases and J by 6 bases, and 5 bases separated the two germline ends. Germline CDR1 is MRHNA and CDR2 is SNTAGT. CDR3 sequence reads: CASSDELNSPLHF. CDR3 DNA: TGTGCCAGCAGTGACGAGCTTAATTCACCCCTCCACTTT.

The V call is TRBV13, the J call TRBJ2-4; 8 nucleotides match TRBD1. Per germline, CDR1 PRHDT and CDR2 FYEKMQ (reference sequence). The CDR3 extends over 19 amino acids. J gave up 0 bases and V 5 bases, and 15 bases lay outside the gene matches. The CDR3 spells CASSPRTGLPWRAKNIQYF. CDR3 in DNA: TGTGCCAGCAGCCCACGGACAGGGCTCCCCTGGAGAGCCAAAAACATTCAGTACTTC.

This chain uses TRBV7-9 with TRBJ2-1, with D unresolved. The germline gives CDR1 SEHNR, CDR2 FQNEAQ (reference sequence). The V end was cut by 5 bases, the J end by 1 base, with 9 bases between. This CDR3 comprises 14 residues. This chain's CDR3 is CASSMVESYNEQFF. The CDR3 DNA reads as TGTGCCAGCAGCATGGTCGAATCCTACAATGAGCAGTTCTTC.